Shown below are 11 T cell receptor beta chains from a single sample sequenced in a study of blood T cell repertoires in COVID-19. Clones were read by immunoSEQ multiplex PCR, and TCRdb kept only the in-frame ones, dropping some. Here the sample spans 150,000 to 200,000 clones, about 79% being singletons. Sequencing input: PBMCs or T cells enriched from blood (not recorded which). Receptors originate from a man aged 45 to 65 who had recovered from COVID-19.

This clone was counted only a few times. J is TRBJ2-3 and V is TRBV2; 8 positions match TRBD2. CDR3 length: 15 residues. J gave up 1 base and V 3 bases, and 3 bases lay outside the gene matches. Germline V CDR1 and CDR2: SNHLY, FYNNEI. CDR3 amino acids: CASSDRGLGTDTQYF. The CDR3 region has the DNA TGTGCCAGCAGTGACCGGGGACTAGGCACAGATACGCAGTATTTT. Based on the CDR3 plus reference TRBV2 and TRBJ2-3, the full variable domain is EPEVTQTPSHQVTQMGQEVILRCVPISNHLYFYWYRQILGQKVEFLVSFYNNEISEKSEIFDDQFSVERPDGSNFTLKIRSTKLEDSAMYFCASSDRGLGTDTQYFGPGTRLTVL.

CDR3 protein: CASSYVPEGNTIYF. The CDR3 nucleotides are TGTGCCAGCAGTTACGTCCCCGAGGGAAACACCATATATTTT. The genes are TRBV6-6 and TRBJ1-3; no clear D. V shed 2 bases and J shed 4 bases, with 9 bases lying between them. This CDR3 region has 14 residues. From germline, CDR1 is MNHNY and CDR2 SVGAGI (reference sequence).

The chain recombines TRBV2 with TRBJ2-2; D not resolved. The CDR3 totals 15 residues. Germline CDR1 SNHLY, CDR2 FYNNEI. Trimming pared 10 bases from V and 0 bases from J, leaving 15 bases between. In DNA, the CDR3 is TGTGCCACCACAACAGACGACGCGAACACCGGGGAGCTGTTTTTT. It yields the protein CATTTDDANTGELFF.

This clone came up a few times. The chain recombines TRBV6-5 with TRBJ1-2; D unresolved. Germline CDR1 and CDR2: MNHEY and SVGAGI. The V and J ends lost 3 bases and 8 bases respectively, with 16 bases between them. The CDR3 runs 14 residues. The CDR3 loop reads CASSYTQEARGYTF. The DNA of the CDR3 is TGTGCCAGCAGTTATACTCAAGAGGCGCGGGGCTACACCTTC.

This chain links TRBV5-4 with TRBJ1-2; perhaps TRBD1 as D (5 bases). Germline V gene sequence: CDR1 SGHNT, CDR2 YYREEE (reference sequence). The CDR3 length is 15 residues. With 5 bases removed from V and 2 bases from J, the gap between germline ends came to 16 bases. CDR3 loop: CASRPAGRANYGYTF. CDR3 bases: TGTGCCAGCAGGCCAGCCGGCAGGGCCAACTATGGCTACACCTTC.

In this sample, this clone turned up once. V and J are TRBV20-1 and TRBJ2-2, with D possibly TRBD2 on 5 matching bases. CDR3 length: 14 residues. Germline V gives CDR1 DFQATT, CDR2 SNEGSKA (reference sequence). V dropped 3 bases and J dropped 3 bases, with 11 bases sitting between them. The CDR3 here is CSASDGVHTGELFF. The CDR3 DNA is TGCAGTGCTAGTGACGGGGTTCACACCGGGGAGCTGTTTTTT.

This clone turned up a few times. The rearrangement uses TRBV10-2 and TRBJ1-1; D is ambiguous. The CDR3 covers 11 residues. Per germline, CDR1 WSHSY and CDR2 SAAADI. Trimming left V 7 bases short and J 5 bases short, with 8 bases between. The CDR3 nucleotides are TGCGCCAGCACGGGTGGTACTGAAGCTTTCTTT. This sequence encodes CASTGGTEAFF.

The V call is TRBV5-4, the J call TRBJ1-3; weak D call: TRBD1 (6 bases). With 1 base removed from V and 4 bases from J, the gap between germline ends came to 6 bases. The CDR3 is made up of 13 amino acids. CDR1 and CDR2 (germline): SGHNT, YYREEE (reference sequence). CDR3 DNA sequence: TGTGCCAGCAGCTTGACAGGGGGAAACACCATATATTTT. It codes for CASSLTGGNTIYF.

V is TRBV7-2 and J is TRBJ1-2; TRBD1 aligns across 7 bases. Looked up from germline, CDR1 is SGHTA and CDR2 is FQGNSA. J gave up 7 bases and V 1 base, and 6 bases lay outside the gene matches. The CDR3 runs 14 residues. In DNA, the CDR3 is TGTGCCAGCAGCTTAGAGACAGGGCGCGCTGGCTACACCTTC. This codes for CASSLETGRAGYTF. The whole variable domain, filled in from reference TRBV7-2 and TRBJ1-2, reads GAGVSQSPSNKVTEKGKDVELRCDPISGHTALYWYRQSLGQGLEFLIYFQGNSAPDKSGLPSDRFSAERTGGSVSTLTIQRTQQEDSAVYLCASSLETGRAGYTFGSGTRLTVV.

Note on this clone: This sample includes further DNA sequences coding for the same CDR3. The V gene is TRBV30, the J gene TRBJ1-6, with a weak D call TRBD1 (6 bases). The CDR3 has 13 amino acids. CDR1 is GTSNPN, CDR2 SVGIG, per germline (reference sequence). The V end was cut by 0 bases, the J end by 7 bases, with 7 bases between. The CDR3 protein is CAWSVRGNSPLHF. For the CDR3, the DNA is TGTGCCTGGAGTGTAAGGGGGAATTCACCCCTCCACTTT.

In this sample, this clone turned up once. The CDR3 sequence: CASSQLAGAGYEQYF. In nucleotides, the CDR3 is TGTGCCAGCAGCCAATTGGCGGGGGCCGGCTACGAGCAGTACTTC. The chain combines TRBV14 with TRBJ2-7, with a tentative D call TRBD2 (7 bases). V was cut by 2 bases and J by 3 bases, with 14 bases left in between. Germline V CDR1 and CDR2: SGHDN, FVKESK. The CDR3 totals 15 residues. The full variable domain, completed using reference TRBV14 and TRBJ2-7, is EAGVTQFPSHSVIEKGQTVTLRCDPISGHDNLYWYRRVMGKEIKFLLHFVKESKQDESGMPNNRFLAERTGGTYSTLKVQPAELEDSGVYFCASSQLAGAGYEQYFGPGTRLTVT.